The clone carrying this TCR beta chain appeared once. This sample is part of a study of blood T cell repertoires in COVID-19. V lost 5 bases to trimming and J lost 9 bases, with 17 bases between them. CDR1 and CDR2 from the germline V gene are SGHTA and FQGNSA. This CDR3 region has 15 residues. The method was immunoSEQ multiplex PCR; TCRdb's version includes in-frame clones alone and lacks a portion of them. The sample carries about 81,000 clones, about 91% recorded once. The sample comprised peripheral blood. The receptor comes from a woman over 75 with active COVID-19. The rearrangement links TRBV7-2 to TRBJ1-6, with D tentatively TRBD1 (6 bases). In DNA, the CDR3 is TGTGCCAGCAGCCGGGGGAGGGGGGCCGGTTCACCCCTCCACTTT. Its protein is CASSRGRGAGSPLHF.